This TCR beta chain was retrieved from a study of T cells after yellow fever vaccination. Findings and caveats of the study: In post-booster samples, most primary-vaccination clones reappeared (just under 98% CD4, around 87% CD8).

The V gene lost 6 bases and the J gene lost 2 bases, with 8 bases spanning the gap. The CDR3 has 12 amino acids. Per germline, CDR1 SQVTM and CDR2 ANQGSEA. Conversion of TCR transcripts into cDNA relied on 5'RACE template switching, which added a universal primer site and UMIs. MiXCR was run by TCRdb on the 5' RACE reads, yielding one entry per CDR3 protein. The table has fewer than 650,000 distinct CDR3 sequences, 20% to 25% seen once. Worth noting for this clonotype: Its antigen is not known.

The clonotype was recovered from a man aged 18 to 30 who received the YFV17D yellow fever vaccine. The V gene is TRBV29-1, the J gene TRBJ1-3; D gene ambiguous. The sample consisted of PBMCs, taken more than 20 days after the first yellow fever vaccination. In nucleotides, the CDR3 is TGCAGCGTGATGTCTACTGGAAACACCATATATTTT. Protein: CSVMSTGNTIYF.